Presented here are 11 T cell receptor beta chains from one specimen sequenced in a study of graft-versus-host responses after intestinal transplantation. TCRdb's table, derived via immunoSEQ multiplex PCR, lists solely in-frame clones and lacks some. This sample has 25,000 to 30,000 clones; about three quarters occur once, and the top ten carry under 3.5%. Graft material was processed, releasing intraepithelial and lamina propria lymphocytes. Material: ileum tissue, obtained 98 days after intestinal transplantation. The receptors shown here come from a human patient who received an intestinal transplant, so some T cells may come from the graft donor.

The chain joins TRBV27 to TRBJ1-1, with a possible D match to TRBD1 (6 bases). Trimming stripped 6 bases from V and 1 base from J, with 9 bases between. CDR1 is MNHEY and CDR2 is SMNVEV in the germline V gene (reference sequence). CDR3 length equals 13 residues. This chain's CDR3 is CASRLQGNTEAFF. CDR3 DNA sequence: TGTGCCAGCAGATTACAGGGGAACACTGAAGCTTTCTTT.

The chain carries TRBV2 and TRBJ1-1; possibly TRBD1 for D (6 bases). The CDR3 is 15 amino acids. The V end lost 6 bases, the J end lost 3 bases, and 17 bases lay between the germline ends. Germline V gives CDR1 SNHLY, CDR2 FYNNEI. In DNA form, the CDR3 reads TGTGCCAGCAGGCCACGAAGGACAGCGGACACTGAAGCTTTCTTT. Translating gives CASRPRRTADTEAFF.

The chain combines TRBV4-1 with TRBJ2-5; 9 bases are a match to TRBD2. V was pared by 3 bases and J by 5 bases, with 10 bases of the junction left unmatched. The CDR3 is 16 residues long. The germline gives CDR1 MGHRA, CDR2 YSYEKL. In nucleotides, the CDR3 is TGCGCCAGCAGCCACTCTATGTCGCGGGGGGGCGAGACCCAGTACTTC. The encoded protein is CASSHSMSRGGETQYF.

The gene calls are TRBV6-1 and TRBJ1-6; 7 bases agree with TRBD1. The CDR3 length is 13 residues. Unmatched junction bases numbered 11, after V lost 10 bases and J lost 11 bases. Germline V gene sequence: CDR1 MNHNS, CDR2 SASEGT. The CDR3 sequence is CATTGTAPPPLHF. DNA for the CDR3: TGTGCCACCACCGGGACAGCTCCCCCACCCCTCCACTTT.

This sequence joins TRBV5-4 and TRBJ2-5; the D gene is possibly TRBD2 (6 bases). Germline loops: CDR1 SGHNT, CDR2 YYREEE (reference sequence). CDR3 size: 16 residues. Deletions cut 7 bases from V and 2 bases from J, with 21 bases between. CDR3 protein: CASSLGPPGRQETQYF. The CDR3 bases are TGTGCCAGCTCCCTCGGGCCTCCGGGGAGGCAAGAGACCCAGTACTTC.

V and J are TRBV11-3 and TRBJ2-3; possible D gene TRBD2, 5 bases. Germline V gene lookup returns CDR1 SGHNT and CDR2 YENEEA. The CDR3 is 14 amino acids. Trimming shortened V by 2 bases and J by 2 bases, and 8 bases separated the two germline ends. The CDR3 DNA reads as TGTGCCAGCAGCTTATCCGGGATCACAGATACGCAGTATTTT. Amino acids: CASSLSGITDTQYF.

This chain connects TRBV15 to TRBJ2-1; 8 positions agree with TRBD2. Germline CDR1 reads LNHNV; CDR2 reads YYDKDF (reference sequence). CDR3 size: 15 residues. Trimming removed 0 bases from V and 8 bases from J; junction bases left unmatched: 6. The CDR3 is CATSRDRAGAYEQFF. The DNA for the CDR3 is TGTGCCACCAGCAGAGATAGAGCGGGGGCATATGAGCAGTTCTTC.

This clone was counted only a few times. The chain links TRBV28 to TRBJ2-4; the match to TRBD1 covers 7 bases. The length of the CDR3 is 17 residues. The junction had 16 bases not matched to a gene; V was cut back by 5 bases and J by 6 bases. Germline V CDR1 and CDR2: MDHEN, SYDVKM. DNA for the CDR3: TGTGCCAGCAGTCCCCGACAGGGCAGAAGAGAGGCAAACATTCAGTACTTC. Protein sequence: CASSPRQGRREANIQYF.

The J gene is TRBJ1-3, the V gene TRBV9; D call uncertain. V lost 4 bases and J lost 3, with 17 bases in between. Germline-derived CDR1 and CDR2 are SGDLS and YYNGEE. The CDR3 extends over 16 amino acids. The CDR3 sequence: CASSSRAGVGGNTIYF. In DNA, the CDR3 is TGTGCCAGCAGCTCACGGGCCGGGGTGGGTGGAAACACCATATATTTT.

For the CDR3, the DNA is TGTGCCAGCAGTTACTCTAGCAATCAGCCCCAGCATTTT. This codes for CASSYSSNQPQHF. The rearrangement links TRBV6-5 to TRBJ1-5; no clear D. The V end was cut by 0 bases, the J end by 0 bases, with 0 bases between. The CDR3 is 13 residues long. Germline CDR1 and CDR2: MNHEY and SVGAGI.

This clone showed up just once. The V call is TRBV7-6, the J call TRBJ2-1; D gene unclear. Germline V gives CDR1 SGHVS, CDR2 FNYEAQ. Trimming removed 3 bases from V and 5 bases from J, with 8 bases in between. This CDR3 comprises 13 residues. The CDR3 nucleotides are TGTGCCAGCAGCTTTCGCCGGAACAATGAGCAGTTCTTC. Amino acids: CASSFRRNNEQFF.